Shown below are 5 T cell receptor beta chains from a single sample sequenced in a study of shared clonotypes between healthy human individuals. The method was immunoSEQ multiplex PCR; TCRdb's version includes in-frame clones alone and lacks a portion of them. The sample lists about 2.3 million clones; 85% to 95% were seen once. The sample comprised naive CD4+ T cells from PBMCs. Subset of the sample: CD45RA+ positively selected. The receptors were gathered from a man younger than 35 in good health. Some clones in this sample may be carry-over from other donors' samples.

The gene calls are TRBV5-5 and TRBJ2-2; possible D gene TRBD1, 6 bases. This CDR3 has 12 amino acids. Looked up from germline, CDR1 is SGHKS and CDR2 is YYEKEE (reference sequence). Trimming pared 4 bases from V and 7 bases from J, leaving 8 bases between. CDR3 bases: TGTGCCAGCAGCGCGACAGGCGGGGAGCTGTTTTTT. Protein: CASSATGGELFF.

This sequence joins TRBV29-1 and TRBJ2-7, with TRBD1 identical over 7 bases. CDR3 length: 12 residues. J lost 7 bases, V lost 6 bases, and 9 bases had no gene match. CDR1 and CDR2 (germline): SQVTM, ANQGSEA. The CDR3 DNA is TGCAGCGTAGACAGGGTTCAAGGTGAGCAGTACTTC. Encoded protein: CSVDRVQGEQYF.

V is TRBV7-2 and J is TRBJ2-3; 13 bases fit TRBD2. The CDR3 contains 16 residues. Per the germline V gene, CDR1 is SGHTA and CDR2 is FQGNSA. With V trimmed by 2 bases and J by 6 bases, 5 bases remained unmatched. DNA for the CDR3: TGTGCCAGCAGCTTAAACGGACTAGCGGGAGTTGATACGCAGTATTTT. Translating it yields CASSLNGLAGVDTQYF.

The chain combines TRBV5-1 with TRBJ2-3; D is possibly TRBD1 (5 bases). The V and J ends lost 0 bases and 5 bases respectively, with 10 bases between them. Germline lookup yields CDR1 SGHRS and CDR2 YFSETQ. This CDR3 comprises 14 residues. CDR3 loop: CASSLGVGEDTQYF. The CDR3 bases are TGCGCCAGCAGCTTGGGAGTAGGGGAAGATACGCAGTATTTT. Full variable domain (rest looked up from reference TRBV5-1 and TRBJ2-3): KAGVTQTPRYLIKTRGQQVTLSCSPISGHRSVSWYQQTPGQGLQFLFEYFSETQRNKGNFPGRFSGRQFSNSRSEMNVSTLELGDSALYLCASSLGVGEDTQYFGPGTRLTVL.

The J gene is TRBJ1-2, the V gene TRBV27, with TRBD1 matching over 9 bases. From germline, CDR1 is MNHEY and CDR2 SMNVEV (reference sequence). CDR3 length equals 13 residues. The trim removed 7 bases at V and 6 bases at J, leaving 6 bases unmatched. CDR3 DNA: TGTGCCAGCAAAACACAGGGGGCAGATGGCTACACCTTC. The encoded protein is CASKTQGADGYTF.